This T cell receptor (beta chain) emerged from a study of T cells after yellow fever vaccination (dated by TCRdb to between 2019 and 2020). About the investigation overall: The SMART-Seq v4 Ultra Low Input RNA kit was used to prepare libraries from fractions with low cell numbers. To track T-cell clones before and after primary and booster YFV17D yellow fever vaccination, bulk TCR alpha and beta repertoires were sequenced longitudinally. The cohort comprised two healthy male donors, one aged 18 to 30 and one aged 30 to 40 years. Blood was collected at multiple timepoints before and after primary and secondary immunization, and bulk PBMC replicates and cell subsets were isolated.

Synthesis of TCR cDNA relied on 5'RACE template switching, a step that introduced a universal primer site along with unique molecular identifiers. Priming for cDNA synthesis came from both the TCR alpha and TCR beta constant segments. Library amplification involved two PCR steps, and the second step added sample barcodes and sequencing adapters. Libraries were sequenced on Illumina HiSeq 2500 (2x100 bp) or NovaSeq (2x150 bp). The paper's processing steps were these. Reads were demultiplexed and collapsed into UMI consensus sequences with MIGEC, and V(D)J alignment was performed with MiXCR. Vaccine-responding clonotypes were identified with edgeR using replicate PBMC samples, with FDR below 0.01 and a log2 fold change above 5 up to day 15 being required. CD4 or CD8 identity was assigned to each bulk clonotype according to whether the clonotype was present at higher abundance in the sequenced CD4 repertoire or the sequenced CD8 repertoire. TCRdb passed the public sequencing reads through fastp at Q25 and MiXCR, retaining productive beta sequences. Every CDR3 protein is listed once, alongside the most common genes and DNA of its rows. The V and J calls were not made by the authors but by TCRdb's processing. The sample table holds just under 600,000 distinct CDR3 sequences, of which approximately 12% were seen once. The top ten clones comprise about 14% of the sample.

A word on this clonotype: What this receptor recognizes is not known. No qualities accompany the bases; no much larger clone lies one base away.

Reading from cysteine to phenylalanine, the CDR3 counts 15 amino acids. Only the CDR3 part of the read is kept: 45 bases, read in frame from the first base. CDR1 and CDR2 are read off the germline V gene (reference sequence) as DFQATT and SNEGSKA. V gives up 4 bases and J gives up 4 bases, and the segment between their germline ends measures 16 bases. General conclusions and limits of the study: Computational filtering was needed because FACS-sorted repertoires could contain abundant contaminating clonotypes from the bulk population. A small fraction of clonotypes showed up in both the CD4 and CD8 compartments, probably as a result of convergent recombination. The secondary T-cell response was found to be weaker but faster than the primary response, with a peak reached on day 5 rather than on day 15. Because the study included only a couple of donors, the extent to which the findings can be generalized is limited. Most clones expanded after primary vaccination (around 96% of CD4 and 70% to 90% of CD8) were re-detected after the booster, suggesting that broad memory maintenance occurred.

The treatment or condition label here, explained by the study, means: live attenuated yellow fever vaccine strain. At every blood-draw timepoint, two biological replicates of bulk PBMCs were collected. PBMCs were isolated from peripheral blood using a standard Ficoll-Paque protocol. TriZol was used to extract RNA from bulk PBMCs, CD4 and CD8 fractions, and dextramer-positive and dextramer-negative fractions. The rearrangement joined TRBV20-1 to TRBJ2-2, with a weak D call of TRBD2 (7 bases match). Specimen: PBMCs, collected on the day of the yellow fever booster vaccination. The sequence derives from a man between 25 and 39 years old who received the YFV17D yellow fever vaccine. The DNA sequence is given as TGCAGTGCTAACCGAGGGGGGGAGCGCACCGGGGAGCTGTTTTTT. Protein translation: CSANRGGERTGELFF.